This is a list of T cell receptor beta chains from one sample in a study of neoadjuvant anti-PD-1 for oral cavity cancer. Clones were read by immunoSEQ multiplex PCR, and TCRdb kept only the in-frame ones, dropping some. Among just over 65,000 clones listed, approximately 81% were seen once. Sequences were derived from PBMCs, sampled after nivolumab (anti-PD-1) treatment. The receptor source for this set is a person aged 40 to 85 with oral cavity squamous cell carcinoma. Each CDR3 is given with its conserved first and last residue. Fields, in order: D gene, J gene, CDR3 length, V gene, clone size, CDR3 DNA, CDR3 protein. The D gene is left open where the match is weak. Size values are once, few and many counts, or a class for expanded clones, and some rows have none.

D gene: -; J gene: TRBJ2-5; CDR3 length: 15; V gene: TRBV19; clone size: -; CDR3 DNA: TGTGCCAGTAGTATAGGAGGACGGATGCAAGAGACCCAGTACTTC; CDR3 protein: CASSIGGRMQETQYF
D gene: -; J gene: TRBJ1-1; CDR3 length: 14; V gene: TRBV5-4; clone size: -; CDR3 DNA: TGTGCCAGCAGCCCCGGGGCCATGAACACTGAAGCTTTCTTT; CDR3 protein: CASSPGAMNTEAFF
D gene: -; J gene: TRBJ2-7; CDR3 length: 14; V gene: TRBV4-2; clone size: -; CDR3 DNA: TGTGCCAGCAGCCAAGATGGCGGCACCTACGAGCAGTACTTC; CDR3 protein: CASSQDGGTYEQYF
D gene: -; J gene: TRBJ1-2; CDR3 length: 15; V gene: TRBV18; clone size: -; CDR3 DNA: TGTGCCAGCTCACCAAGGGTCAGGGATAACTATGGCTACACCTTC; CDR3 protein: CASSPRVRDNYGYTF
D gene: -; J gene: TRBJ2-1; CDR3 length: 16; V gene: TRBV9; clone size: few; CDR3 DNA: TGTGCCAGCAGCGCCCTGGGGGGAAGTGAGTTAGATGAGCAGTTCTTC; CDR3 protein: CASSALGGSELDEQFF
D gene: TRBD1; J gene: TRBJ2-7; CDR3 length: 14; V gene: TRBV11-2; clone size: many; CDR3 DNA: TGTGCCAGCAGCCCACAGGGGGCCACGCGCGAGCAGTACTTC; CDR3 protein: CASSPQGATREQYF
D gene: -; J gene: TRBJ1-1; CDR3 length: 13; V gene: TRBV4-1; clone size: once; CDR3 DNA: TGCGCCAGCAGCCTTACGGACAGAATTGAAGCTTTCTTT; CDR3 protein: CASSLTDRIEAFF
D gene: -; J gene: TRBJ2-5; CDR3 length: 13; V gene: TRBV28; clone size: once; CDR3 DNA: TGTGCCAGCAGTTCTGGAGGGGTAAAGACCCAGTACTTC; CDR3 protein: CASSSGGVKTQYF
D gene: -; J gene: TRBJ2-3; CDR3 length: 14; V gene: TRBV11-2; clone size: -; CDR3 DNA: TGTGCCAGCAGCGTCTCCCGGGGCACAGATACGCAGTATTTT; CDR3 protein: CASSVSRGTDTQYF
D gene: TRBD1; J gene: TRBJ2-1; CDR3 length: 14; V gene: TRBV5-6; clone size: -; CDR3 DNA: TGTGCCAGCAGTAGGGAACAGGGGGTCAATGAGCAGTTCTTC; CDR3 protein: CASSREQGVNEQFF
D gene: TRBD2; J gene: TRBJ2-1; CDR3 length: 16; V gene: TRBV11-2; clone size: -; CDR3 DNA: TGTGCCAGCAGCTCGCCGGTGACTAGCGTTTACAATGAGCAGTTCTTC; CDR3 protein: CASSSPVTSVYNEQFF
D gene: -; J gene: TRBJ1-1; CDR3 length: 12; V gene: TRBV5-6; clone size: -; CDR3 DNA: TGTGCCAGCAGTTATACCGGGACTGAAGCTTTCTTT; CDR3 protein: CASSYTGTEAFF
D gene: TRBD1; J gene: TRBJ1-1; CDR3 length: 17; V gene: TRBV19; clone size: -; CDR3 DNA: TGTGCCTGCGCCCCCGGGACAGGGAGGTTATCGGGAACTGAAGCTTTCTTT; CDR3 protein: CACAPGTGRLSGTEAFF
D gene: -; J gene: TRBJ1-4; CDR3 length: 9; V gene: TRBV20-1; clone size: -; CDR3 DNA: TGCGCCAAATTTCGGAAACTGTTTTTT; CDR3 protein: CAKFRKLFF
D gene: -; J gene: TRBJ1-3; CDR3 length: 15; V gene: TRBV10-1; clone size: -; CDR3 DNA: TGCGCCAGCAGTGGCGGCGGGGGATTAGGAAACACCATATATTTT; CDR3 protein: CASSGGGGLGNTIYF
D gene: -; J gene: TRBJ2-1; CDR3 length: 13; V gene: TRBV4-2; clone size: -; CDR3 DNA: TGTGCCAGCAGCCAAGATGCTTACAATGAGCAGTTCTTC; CDR3 protein: CASSQDAYNEQFF
D gene: TRBD1; J gene: TRBJ1-2; CDR3 length: 12; V gene: TRBV6-5; clone size: -; CDR3 DNA: TGTGCCAGCAGTACACAGGGGGCCGGCTACACCTTC; CDR3 protein: CASSTQGAGYTF
D gene: -; J gene: TRBJ2-7; CDR3 length: 14; V gene: TRBV9; clone size: -; CDR3 DNA: TGTGCCAGCAGCCCAGGTGGGGTCTCCTACGAGCAGTACTTC; CDR3 protein: CASSPGGVSYEQYF
D gene: -; J gene: TRBJ2-7; CDR3 length: 16; V gene: TRBV6-5; clone size: -; CDR3 DNA: TGTGCCAGCAGTTACTCGGGTCCAGGATATTCCTACGAGCAGTACTTC; CDR3 protein: CASSYSGPGYSYEQYF
D gene: TRBD1; J gene: TRBJ2-7; CDR3 length: 14; V gene: TRBV19; clone size: -; CDR3 DNA: TGTGCCAGTAGCGAGCAGGGGGCACCCTACGAGCAGTACTTC; CDR3 protein: CASSEQGAPYEQYF
D gene: -; J gene: TRBJ2-3; CDR3 length: 16; V gene: TRBV30; clone size: -; CDR3 DNA: TGTGCCTGTTCTGTGGGTCGCACTATCACGGGAGATACGCAGTATTTT; CDR3 protein: CACSVGRTITGDTQYF
D gene: TRBD1; J gene: TRBJ2-7; CDR3 length: 13; V gene: TRBV6-5; clone size: -; CDR3 DNA: TGTGCCAGCAGTTCCGGGACAGGGGGAGAGCAGTACTTC; CDR3 protein: CASSSGTGGEQYF
D gene: TRBD2; J gene: TRBJ2-3; CDR3 length: 13; V gene: TRBV6-4; clone size: many; CDR3 DNA: TGTGCCAGCAGCCAGCGGGAGTCAGATACGCAGTATTTT; CDR3 protein: CASSQRESDTQYF
D gene: TRBD1; J gene: TRBJ1-2; CDR3 length: 15; V gene: TRBV4-1; clone size: -; CDR3 DNA: TGCGCCAGCAGCCAAGATAGGGGGCTCGGCTATGGCTACACCTTC; CDR3 protein: CASSQDRGLGYGYTF
D gene: -; J gene: TRBJ2-5; CDR3 length: 13; V gene: TRBV28; clone size: few; CDR3 DNA: TGTGCCAGCTCCTCGAGGCTCTCGGGGACCCAGTACTTC; CDR3 protein: CASSSRLSGTQYF
D gene: -; J gene: TRBJ1-5; CDR3 length: 15; V gene: TRBV4-1; clone size: -; CDR3 DNA: TGCGCCAGCAGCCAGTCAGCTCAAGGGGATCAGCCCCAGCATTTT; CDR3 protein: CASSQSAQGDQPQHF
D gene: -; J gene: TRBJ2-3; CDR3 length: 11; V gene: TRBV6-1; clone size: -; CDR3 DNA: TGTGCCAGCAGCTGGGGAGATACGCAGTATTTT; CDR3 protein: CASSWGDTQYF
D gene: TRBD2; J gene: TRBJ2-3; CDR3 length: 13; V gene: TRBV30; clone size: -; CDR3 DNA: TGTGCCTGGAGAGGGACTACCACAGATACGCAGTATTTT; CDR3 protein: CAWRGTTTDTQYF
D gene: TRBD2; J gene: TRBJ2-1; CDR3 length: 14; V gene: TRBV7-7; clone size: -; CDR3 DNA: TGTGCTAGCAGCTTAGCGCCGGGGGGCAATGAGCAGTTCTTC; CDR3 protein: CASSLAPGGNEQFF
D gene: TRBD1; J gene: TRBJ2-1; CDR3 length: 17; V gene: TRBV27; clone size: -; CDR3 DNA: TGTGCCAGCAGTTTTTCCTCCGGGACAGGGGGTCGGTATGAGCAGTTCTTC; CDR3 protein: CASSFSSGTGGRYEQFF
D gene: -; J gene: TRBJ2-7; CDR3 length: 16; V gene: TRBV9; clone size: -; CDR3 DNA: TGTGCCAGCAGCGTAGTAGGCGTTGCGGGATTCGACGAGCAGTACTTC; CDR3 protein: CASSVVGVAGFDEQYF
D gene: TRBD2; J gene: TRBJ2-2; CDR3 length: 16; V gene: TRBV7-8; clone size: many; CDR3 DNA: TGTGCCAGCAGCTCTTCGACTAGCGGAGTTACCGGGGAGCTGTTTTTT; CDR3 protein: CASSSSTSGVTGELFF
D gene: -; J gene: TRBJ1-5; CDR3 length: 12; V gene: TRBV28; clone size: -; CDR3 DNA: TGTGCCAGCATTTCAGCTAATCAGCCCCAGCATTTT; CDR3 protein: CASISANQPQHF
D gene: -; J gene: TRBJ2-2; CDR3 length: 17; V gene: TRBV18; clone size: -; CDR3 DNA: TGTGCCAGCTCACCACCTGTCGGGGGCCTACGGACCGGGGAGCTGTTTTTT; CDR3 protein: CASSPPVGGLRTGELFF
D gene: -; J gene: TRBJ2-6; CDR3 length: 16; V gene: TRBV9; clone size: -; CDR3 DNA: TGTGCCAGCAAACCAGGGACTGGCTCTGGGGCCAACGTCCTGACTTTC; CDR3 protein: CASKPGTGSGANVLTF
D gene: -; J gene: TRBJ2-4; CDR3 length: 18; V gene: TRBV5-6; clone size: -; CDR3 DNA: TGTGCCAGCAGCTCCCGTCGTACAGGGACGCTAGCCAAAAACATTCAGTACTTC; CDR3 protein: CASSSRRTGTLAKNIQYF
D gene: -; J gene: TRBJ1-5; CDR3 length: 13; V gene: TRBV27; clone size: -; CDR3 DNA: TGTGCCAGCAGTTTATACAGGCATCAGCCCCAGCATTTT; CDR3 protein: CASSLYRHQPQHF
D gene: TRBD1; J gene: TRBJ2-7; CDR3 length: 14; V gene: TRBV5-4; clone size: once; CDR3 DNA: TGTGCCAGCAGCCCAAGACAGGGAACCTACGAGCAGTACTTC; CDR3 protein: CASSPRQGTYEQYF
D gene: -; J gene: TRBJ1-1; CDR3 length: 13; V gene: TRBV5-1; clone size: -; CDR3 DNA: TGCGCCAGCAGCTTGACAGGCGGATATGAAGCTTTCTTT; CDR3 protein: CASSLTGGYEAFF
D gene: -; J gene: TRBJ2-1; CDR3 length: 14; V gene: TRBV19; clone size: -; CDR3 DNA: TGTGCCAGTAGTATCATGGCGGGATACAATGAGCAGTTCTTC; CDR3 protein: CASSIMAGYNEQFF
D gene: TRBD1; J gene: TRBJ1-5; CDR3 length: 15; V gene: TRBV10-2; clone size: -; CDR3 DNA: TGCGCCAGCAGGGGGACAGGGGTTAGCAATCAGCCCCAGCATTTT; CDR3 protein: CASRGTGVSNQPQHF
D gene: -; J gene: TRBJ2-3; CDR3 length: 12; V gene: TRBV19; clone size: -; CDR3 DNA: TGTGCCAGTACACCCGGTACAGATACGCAGTATTTT; CDR3 protein: CASTPGTDTQYF
D gene: -; J gene: TRBJ2-4; CDR3 length: 15; V gene: TRBV30; clone size: few; CDR3 DNA: TGTGCCTGGAGTGTTGGAGTTACTGTCAAAAACATTCAGTACTTC; CDR3 protein: CAWSVGVTVKNIQYF
D gene: TRBD2; J gene: TRBJ2-3; CDR3 length: 17; V gene: TRBV5-1; clone size: -; CDR3 DNA: TGCGCCAGCAGCCTCGGGACTAGCGGGAGGTCGGCAGATACGCAGTATTTT; CDR3 protein: CASSLGTSGRSADTQYF
D gene: -; J gene: TRBJ2-5; CDR3 length: 13; V gene: TRBV7-2; clone size: -; CDR3 DNA: TGTGCCAGCAGTCGTTCGACGGTAGAGACCCAGTACTTC; CDR3 protein: CASSRSTVETQYF
D gene: TRBD1; J gene: TRBJ2-2; CDR3 length: 13; V gene: TRBV7-2; clone size: -; CDR3 DNA: TGTGCCAGCAGCCTACCCGGGACAGGGGCTTTATCTTTT; CDR3 protein: CASSLPGTGALSF